The clone carrying this TCR beta chain was observed once. V was pared by 1 base and J by 4 bases, with 5 bases of the junction left unmatched. CDR1 and CDR2 from the germline V gene are SGHTA and FQGNSA. This CDR3 region has 16 residues. How the authors handled the data: Nucleated cell number was recorded as an estimate derived from reference gene primer amplification. This table comes from immunoSEQ multiplex PCR, and its TCRdb copy is limited to in-frame clones, with some not included. V, J and clone size are taken as reported in that table, and D and trimming were inferred from the DNA itself. This table has roughly 330,000 clones, about 85% appearing once. This sample was taken from a study of blood T cell repertoires in COVID-19. Participants came from some 26 US areas, aged roughly 18 to 89 years. Cohorts were determined from participant-reported clinical history. Recovered status in Cohort 3 required two negative PCRs, clearance, or symptom resolution.

The chain joins TRBV7-2 to TRBJ2-5, with TRBD2 identical over 11 bases. The sequence was obtained from a woman aged 25 to 45 who had recovered from COVID-19. What was sequenced was PBMCs or T cells enriched from blood (not recorded which). The CDR3 is CASSLVAGTSGETQYF. In DNA form, the CDR3 reads TGTGCCAGCAGCTTAGTAGCGGGGACTAGCGGAGAGACCCAGTACTTC.